The 3 T cell receptor beta chains reported below all come from one sample, sequenced in a study of immunodeficiency. Study-wide results and limits: Productive entropy and V-J pairing of CD4+ T cells looked alike across patients and controls.

Their specific antigens are unknown. TCRdb keeps only in-frame clones here, not all; method: immunoSEQ multiplex PCR. The sample contains a few thousand clones, roughly 90% of which appear only once. Sequenced input: CD4+ T cells from blood. The receptor set was obtained from a girl between 5 and 17 years old with POLD1 deficiency.

This clone was recorded only once. CDR3 in amino acids: CASSLVIHGELFF. DNA for the CDR3: TGCGCCAGCAGCTTGGTAATCCACGGGGAGCTGTTTTTT. The chain employs TRBV5-1 and TRBJ2-2; D not certain. The CDR3 spans 13 residues. Deletions cut 0 bases from V and 7 bases from J, with 7 bases between. CDR1 and CDR2 (germline): SGHRS, YFSETQ.

The chain joins TRBV5-1 to TRBJ1-1, with 7 positions matching TRBD1. CDR1 and CDR2 (germline): SGHRS, YFSETQ. V lost 0 bases and J lost 8; bases outside the gene matches: 7. The CDR3 covers 14 residues. This chain's CDR3 is CASSLDRGSVEAFF. Written as DNA, the CDR3 is TGCGCCAGCAGCTTGGACAGGGGATCGGTAGAAGCTTTCTTT. Full variable domain (rest looked up from reference TRBV5-1 and TRBJ1-1): KAGVTQTPRYLIKTRGQQVTLSCSPISGHRSVSWYQQTPGQGLQFLFEYFSETQRNKGNFPGRFSGRQFSNSRSEMNVSTLELGDSALYLCASSLDRGSVEAFFGQGTRLTVV.

This chain connects TRBV12-3 or TRBV12-4 to TRBJ1-2, with unresolved D. The CDR3 has 11 amino acids. V gave up 5 bases and J gave up 5 bases, with 6 bases separating them. The CDR3 DNA reads TGTGCCAGCAGTCGTATTTATGGCTACACCTTC. It codes for CASSRIYGYTF.